This T cell receptor (beta chain) was recovered during a study of blood T cell repertoires in COVID-19. Study background: The origin of the acute and convalescent COVID-19 samples was the United States, Italy and Spain. T cells, B-cell-depleted T cells, or PBMCs supplied cDNA or gDNA.

Per the original data handling: Estimates of nucleated cell counts were drawn from the amplification of reference gene primers. Clones were sequenced by immunoSEQ multiplex PCR, and TCRdb holds only the in-frame ones, with some missing. That table is the source of V, J and clone size, and D and trimming were worked out from the DNA. The sample lists around 91,000 clones, roughly 85% seen once, with 35% to 40% in the top ten. The germline V and J ends were trimmed by 0 bases and 3 bases, with 14 bases remaining between them. CDR3 length: 16 residues. The germline V gene encodes CDR1 LGHNA and CDR2 YNFKEQ.

The gene calls are TRBV4-2 and TRBJ1-2; no reliable D call. The sequenced material came from peripheral blood. The receptor's source is a man older than 75 with acute or convalescent COVID-19. DNA of the CDR3: TGTGCCAGCAGCCAAGATATCAGAACCTCAGACTATGGCTACACCTTC. Protein: CASSQDIRTSDYGYTF.